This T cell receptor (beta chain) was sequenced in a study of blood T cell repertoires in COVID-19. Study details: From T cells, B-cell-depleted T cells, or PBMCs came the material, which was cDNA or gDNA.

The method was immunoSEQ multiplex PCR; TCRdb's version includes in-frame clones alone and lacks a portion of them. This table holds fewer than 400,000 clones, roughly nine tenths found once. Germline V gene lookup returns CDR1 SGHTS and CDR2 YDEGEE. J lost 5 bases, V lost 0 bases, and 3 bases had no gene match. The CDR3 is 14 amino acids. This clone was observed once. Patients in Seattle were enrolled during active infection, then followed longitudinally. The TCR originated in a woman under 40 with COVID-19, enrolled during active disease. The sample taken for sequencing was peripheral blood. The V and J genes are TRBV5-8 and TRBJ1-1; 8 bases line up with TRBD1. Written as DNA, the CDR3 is TGTGCCAGCAGCTTGGGTGGACAGGGAACTGAAGCTTTCTTT. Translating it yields CASSLGGQGTEAFF.